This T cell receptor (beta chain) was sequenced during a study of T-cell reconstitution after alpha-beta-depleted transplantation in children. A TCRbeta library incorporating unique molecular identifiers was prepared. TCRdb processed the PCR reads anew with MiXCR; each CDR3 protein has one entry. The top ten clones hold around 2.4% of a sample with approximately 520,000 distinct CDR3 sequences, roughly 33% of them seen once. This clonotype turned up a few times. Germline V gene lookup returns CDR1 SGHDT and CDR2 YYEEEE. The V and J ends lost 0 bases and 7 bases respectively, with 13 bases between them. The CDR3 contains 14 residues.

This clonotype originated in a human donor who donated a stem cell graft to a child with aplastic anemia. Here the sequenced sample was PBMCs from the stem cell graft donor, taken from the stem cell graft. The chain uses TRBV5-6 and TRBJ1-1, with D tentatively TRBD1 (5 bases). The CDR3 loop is CASSLVRDEIEAFF. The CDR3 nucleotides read TGTGCCAGCAGCTTGGTACGGGACGAGATTGAAGCTTTCTTT.